Shown below are 20 T cell receptor beta chains from a single sample sequenced in a study of shared clonotypes between healthy human individuals. The protocol was immunoSEQ multiplex PCR, while the TCRdb copy is restricted to in-frame clones and leaves out a portion. This table has roughly 380,000 clones, 90% to 97% appearing once. Sequenced: memory CD8+ T cells sorted from blood. Documented subset: CD45RO+ cells pooled with CCR7-negative TemRA cells. The receptors stem from a man aged 25 to 45 in good health.

CDR3 DNA sequence: TGTGCCAGCAGTTTCAGGGGCCGGGCTTTCTTT. Amino acids: CASSFRGRAFF. The chain has TRBV27 and TRBJ1-1, with D possibly TRBD1 on 6 matching bases. This CDR3 comprises 11 residues. Per the germline V gene, CDR1 is MNHEY and CDR2 is SMNVEV (reference sequence). Trimming removed 3 bases at V and 11 bases at J, with 10 bases between.

The gene calls are TRBV5-6 and TRBJ1-4; TRBD1 aligns across 7 bases. The CDR3 runs to 14 residues. CDR1 and CDR2 (germline): SGHDT, YYEEEE. Trimming took 5 bases from V and 8 from J; bases not matched to a gene: 9. CDR3 DNA: TGTGCCAGCAGTCAGTTAGGGGGCTGGGAAAAACTGTTTTTT. It yields the protein CASSQLGGWEKLFF.

The V and J genes are TRBV4-2 and TRBJ2-3; D is unclear. The germline V gene has CDR1 LGHNA and CDR2 YNFKEQ. CDR3 length: 16 residues. V was pared by 0 bases and J by 1 base, with 11 bases between. The CDR3, as DNA: TGTGCCAGCAGCCAAGATCGGGTAAAGGGCACAGATACGCAGTATTTT. Its translation is CASSQDRVKGTDTQYF.

This chain links TRBV9 with TRBJ2-1; 14 nucleotides align to TRBD2. The CDR3 extends over 17 amino acids. The V segment lost 4 bases and the J segment 4 bases; nucleotides outside the gene matches: 7. Germline values: CDR1 SGDLS, CDR2 YYNGEE. The CDR3 loop is CASSPRLAGGLYNEQFF. DNA of the CDR3: TGTGCCAGCAGCCCCCGACTAGCGGGAGGGCTTTACAATGAGCAGTTCTTC.

The J gene is TRBJ1-5, the V gene TRBV5-5; 7 positions match TRBD1. The ends lost 3 bases at V and 5 bases at J; junction bases unmatched: 8. The CDR3 totals 15 residues. The germline gives CDR1 SGHKS, CDR2 YYEKEE (reference sequence). The CDR3 sequence: CASSSDGQDYQPQHF. The CDR3 DNA is TGTGCCAGCAGCTCGGACGGACAGGATTATCAGCCCCAGCATTTT. The full variable domain, its missing parts supplied by reference TRBV5-5 and TRBJ1-5, is DAGVTQSPTHLIKTRGQQVTLRCSPISGHKSVSWYQQVLGQGPQFIFQYYEKEERGRGNFPDRFSARQFPNYSSELNVNALLLGDSALYLCASSSDGQDYQPQHFGDGTRLSIL.

This clone showed up just once. V gene TRBV27 combines with J gene TRBJ2-5; 7 bases line up with TRBD1. Germline CDR1 is MNHEY and CDR2 is SMNVEV (reference sequence). The CDR3 length is 14 residues. The ends lost 3 bases at V and 1 base at J; junction bases unmatched: 2. For the CDR3, the DNA is TGTGCCAGCAGTTTCAGACAGGGCCAAGAGACCCAGTACTTC. As protein: CASSFRQGQETQYF.

V gene TRBV5-1 combines with J gene TRBJ2-5; D ambiguous. CDR1 and CDR2 from the germline V gene are SGHRS and YFSETQ. This CDR3 spans 14 amino acids. Trimming took off 0 bases at V and 1 base at J, with 7 bases between the two ends. The CDR3 is CASSLVRSQETQYF. CDR3 coding DNA: TGCGCCAGCAGCTTGGTCCGGAGCCAAGAGACCCAGTACTTC.

J is TRBJ2-7 and V is TRBV2; D is ambiguous. Germline loops: CDR1 SNHLY, CDR2 FYNNEI. V lost 0 bases and J 0 bases, leaving 9 bases between the germline ends. The CDR3 loop spans 15 amino acids. CDR3 sequence (DNA): TGTGCCAGCAGTGAAGCAGGTTCAAGCTCCTACGAGCAGTACTTC. Residues: CASSEAGSSSYEQYF.

The genes are TRBV6-5 and TRBJ2-1; 8 bases agree with TRBD2. V lost 2 bases to trimming and J lost 6 bases; unmatched junction nucleotides: 3. Germline V gene data show CDR1 as MNHEY and CDR2 as SVGAGI. The length of the CDR3 is 14 residues. The CDR3 protein is CASSYGTSLNEQFF. For the CDR3, the DNA is TGTGCCAGCAGTTACGGGACTAGTCTCAATGAGCAGTTCTTC.

The chain is built from TRBV6-5 and TRBJ1-4; 10 nucleotides agree with TRBD1. This CDR3 has 13 amino acids. Germline CDR1 and CDR2: MNHEY and SVGAGI. V lost 8 bases to trimming and J lost 5 bases; unmatched junction nucleotides: 2. Written as DNA, the CDR3 is TGTGCCAGCGGGACAGGGGTGAATGAAAAACTGTTTTTT. This encodes CASGTGVNEKLFF.

V and J are TRBV19 and TRBJ2-1; no reliable D call. CDR3 length: 15 residues. V was clipped by 4 bases and J by 1 base, with 11 bases between them. The V gene's germline CDR1 is LNHDA and CDR2 SQIVND (reference sequence). For the CDR3, the DNA is TGTGCCAGTAGTACCATAGTCTATTCCTACAATGAGCAGTTCTTC. This codes for CASSTIVYSYNEQFF.

The chain couples TRBV28 to TRBJ1-2; the match to TRBD1 covers 7 bases. The CDR3 is made up of 14 amino acids. V was pared by 4 bases and J by 8 bases, with 10 bases of the junction left unmatched. Looked up from germline, CDR1 is MDHEN and CDR2 is SYDVKM. In DNA form, the CDR3 reads TGTGCCAGCAGTTATGCGACAGGGACTCTCGGCTACACCTTC. Protein: CASSYATGTLGYTF.

The chain recombines TRBV5-8 with TRBJ2-5; D is possibly TRBD1 (6 bases). The CDR3 contains 15 residues. V dropped 5 bases and J dropped 3 bases, with 17 bases sitting between them. Germline loops: CDR1 SGHTS, CDR2 YDEGEE. Written as DNA, the CDR3 is TGTGCCAGCAGAGGTTCAGGGGCCGCGGAAGAGACCCAGTACTTC. Its translation: CASRGSGAAEETQYF.

The V and J genes are TRBV28 and TRBJ1-5; tentative D call: TRBD1 (6 bases). Germline V gene lookup returns CDR1 MDHEN and CDR2 SYDVKM. The CDR3 runs to 12 residues. V was shortened by 6 bases and J by 11 bases, with 14 bases between the two germline ends. CDR3 bases: TGTGCCAGCAGCGAACAGGGAACGGCCCAGCATTTT. This encodes CASSEQGTAQHF.

V is TRBV7-9 and J is TRBJ1-6; perhaps TRBD1 as D (5 bases). From germline, CDR1 is SEHNR and CDR2 FQNEAQ (reference sequence). This CDR3 is 14 amino acids long. V was clipped by 3 bases and J by 5 bases, with 8 bases between them. The CDR3 DNA follows: TGTGCCAGCAGCTTCCCGACAGATAATTCACCCCTCCACTTT. This gives the protein CASSFPTDNSPLHF.

The gene calls are TRBV7-9 and TRBJ1-2; the D is unclear. The V end lost 1 base, the J end lost 8 bases, and 14 bases lay between the germline ends. Germline V gene sequence: CDR1 SEHNR, CDR2 FQNEAQ (reference sequence). The CDR3 is made up of 14 amino acids. CDR3: CASSLVTRVGGYTF. The CDR3 coding sequence is TGTGCCAGCAGCTTAGTTACCAGAGTAGGCGGCTACACCTTC.

V and J are TRBV7-9 and TRBJ2-1; no definite D call. The V end lost 1 base, the J end lost 4 bases, and 8 bases lay between the germline ends. The germline V gene encodes CDR1 SEHNR and CDR2 FQNEAQ (reference sequence). The CDR3 extends over 14 amino acids. The CDR3 nucleotides are TGTGCCAGCAGCTTAGAAGTGGCGTACAATGAGCAGTTCTTC. Amino acid sequence: CASSLEVAYNEQFF.

This clone has only one observation. This chain links TRBV6-6 with TRBJ2-7; D ambiguous. The V end was cut by 5 bases, the J end by 3 bases, with 14 bases between. The CDR3 spans 14 residues. Germline CDR1 MNHNY, CDR2 SVGAGI (reference sequence). CDR3 region: CASSVSSLNYEQYF. CDR3 in DNA: TGTGCCAGCAGTGTTTCTTCCCTTAACTACGAGCAGTACTTC.

The CDR3 region is CASSEILSGTPSNEQFF. CDR3 in DNA: TGTGCCAGCAGTGAAATTCTCTCGGGGACGCCCAGCAATGAGCAGTTCTTC. The chain is built from TRBV6-1 and TRBJ2-1; D may correspond to TRBD1 or TRBD2 (5 bases each). V gave up 2 bases and J gave up 6 bases, with 20 bases separating them. CDR3 length: 17 amino acids. Germline assignment: CDR1 MNHNS and CDR2 SASEGT.

The chain has TRBV13 and TRBJ2-1; 12 bases fit TRBD2. V shed 4 bases, J shed 7 bases, and the junction held 5 bases outside the gene matches. There are 15 residues in the CDR3. Germline CDR1 PRHDT, CDR2 FYEKMQ (reference sequence). Written as DNA, the CDR3 is TGTGCCAGCAGCTCCCGGACTAGCGGGACGAATGAGCAGTTCTTC. As protein: CASSSRTSGTNEQFF.